This T cell receptor (beta chain) was sequenced during a study of cytomegalovirus exposure and HLA in healthy donors. Germline V gene sequence: CDR1 PRHDT, CDR2 FYEKMQ (reference sequence). The V and J ends lost 0 bases and 4 bases, in that order; junction bases with no gene match: 21. The CDR3 has 22 amino acids. Study results and limitations: The investigators catalogued under 200 TCR beta chains as cytomegalovirus-associated.

In regard to this clone: Its antigen is currently unknown.

The PCR used 60 Vbeta and 13 Jbeta primers. In the authors' methods: In a later analysis, approximately 80 million unique TCR beta chains included roughly 11 million shared by two or more donors. Sequenced by immunoSEQ multiplex PCR; TCRdb stores in-frame clones only, minus some. The V and J calls and clone size come from that table; D and trimming were worked out from the DNA. The sample shows some 85,000 clones, 65% to 80% of them seen only once. Input material: PBMCs. The origin of this receptor is a man aged 40-55 years in good health and CMV-seronegative. The chain carries TRBV13 and TRBJ2-1; 10 nucleotides align to TRBD2. The CDR3 here is CASSLGASGGPSLLNGYNEQFF. CDR3 nucleotide sequence: TGTGCCAGCAGCTTAGGGGCTAGCGGGGGCCCCTCGCTCCTCAACGGGTACAATGAGCAGTTCTTC. The full variable domain, with the rest looked up from reference TRBV13 and TRBJ2-1, is AAGVIQSPRHLIKEKRETATLKCYPIPRHDTVYWYQQGPGQDPQFLISFYEKMQSDKGSIPDRFSAQQFSDYHSELNMSSLELGDSALYFCASSLGASGGPSLLNGYNEQFFGPGTRLTVL.